The subject of this entry is one T cell receptor (beta chain). Antigen: not known. The CDR3 is made up of 14 amino acids. With 4 bases clipped from V and 5 bases from J, the junction kept 6 bases outside the gene matches. Looked up from germline, CDR1 is SEHNR and CDR2 is FQNEAQ (reference sequence). Amplification used 60 Vbeta primers and 13 Jbeta primers. Sequencing used immunoSEQ multiplex PCR; TCRdb keeps in-frame clones, though not all of them. The table has around 140,000 clones, 77% seen once; the top ten hold roughly 4.2%. This sample is part of a study of cytomegalovirus exposure and HLA in healthy donors. Study background: Most donors, more than 80% of a few hundred genotyped, fell in the Caucasian-associated ancestry cluster. Study-wide results and caveats: Analysis was carried out at a later point, and it linked a missense DCLRE1C variant to TCR beta V- and J-gene trimming. Other equally common chains were less clonally expanded than HLA-associated TCR beta chains, a later analysis showed. In vitro confirmation showed three CMV-associated chains to be CMV antigen specific.

The origin of this receptor is a male donor in good health and CMV-seronegative. Sequences were obtained from PBMCs. The J gene is TRBJ1-1, the V gene TRBV7-9, with 8 bases aligning to TRBD1. The CDR3 here is CASSSQGGGTEAFF. The CDR3 DNA reads as TGTGCCAGCAGCTCACAGGGGGGTGGAACTGAAGCTTTCTTT.